Listed below are T cell receptor beta chains from one sample, sequenced in a study of cytomegalovirus exposure and HLA in healthy donors. TCRdb's copy holds only in-frame clones and misses some; the assay was immunoSEQ multiplex PCR. The sample lists about 130,000 clones, about 78% seen once, with about 1.3% in the top ten. Sample: PBMCs. The receptors originated from a middle-aged man in good health and CMV-seronegative. Both conserved end residues are part of each CDR3. D genes are given only for firm matches. The size entry is marked missing in some rows and otherwise reads once, few, many or a size class.

abundance,d_gene,v_gene,j_gene,CDR3aa,CDR3nt
few,TRBD2,TRBV19,TRBJ2-1,CASGGLAGALTGDEQFF,TGTGCCAGCGGGGGACTAGCGGGAGCACTCACGGGTGATGAGCAGTTCTTC
few,TRBD1,TRBV2,TRBJ1-1,CASSTGTGLLHTEAFF,TGTGCCAGCAGTACCGGGACAGGGCTTTTACACACTGAAGCTTTCTTT
-,-,TRBV10-3,TRBJ1-2,CAISTGSGYTF,TGTGCCATCAGTACGGGAAGTGGCTACACCTTC
few,TRBD2,TRBV5-1,TRBJ2-3,CASSFFGRGTDTQYF,TGCGCCAGCAGCTTTTTTGGGCGGGGGACAGATACGCAGTATTTT
-,TRBD1,TRBV5-1,TRBJ2-2,CASSLGDRGRGGELFF,TGCGCCAGCAGCTTGGGGGACAGGGGGCGCGGCGGGGAGCTGTTTTTT
-,-,TRBV25-1,TRBJ1-1,CASAPGLKNTEAFF,TGTGCCAGCGCGCCGGGACTGAAGAACACTGAAGCTTTCTTT
-,-,TRBV6-1,TRBJ2-1,CASIEDRQKQFF,TGTGCCAGCATCGAAGACAGACAAAAGCAGTTCTTC
few,TRBD2,TRBV7-9,TRBJ2-2,CASSFLAGNTGELFF,TGTGCCAGCAGCTTCTTAGCGGGAAACACCGGGGAGCTGTTTTTT
once,TRBD2,TRBV6-4,TRBJ2-5,CASSDLAGQTQYF,TGTGCCAGCAGTGACTTAGCGGGGCAGACCCAGTACTTC
-,TRBD1,TRBV19,TRBJ1-1,CASSTPGTANTEAFF,TGTGCCAGTAGTACCCCCGGGACAGCGAACACTGAAGCTTTCTTT
-,TRBD1,TRBV7-2,TRBJ1-5,CASSQQGAPGQPQHF,TGTGCCAGCAGCCAACAGGGGGCGCCTGGTCAGCCCCAGCATTTT
few,-,TRBV6-5,TRBJ1-1,CASSYTGMNTEAFF,TGTGCCAGCAGTTACACAGGAATGAACACTGAAGCTTTCTTT
-,-,TRBV6-5,TRBJ1-5,CASSYSIQANQPQHF,TGTGCCAGCAGTTACTCGATTCAGGCCAATCAGCCCCAGCATTTT
-,-,TRBV13,TRBJ2-1,CASSRGSRPFNEQFF,TGTGCCAGCAGCAGGGGATCAAGGCCTTTCAATGAGCAGTTCTTC
-,TRBD2,TRBV6-6,TRBJ2-1,CASSSRTSDNEQFF,TGTGCCAGCAGTTCCCGGACTAGCGACAATGAGCAGTTCTTC
-,TRBD2,TRBV27,TRBJ2-1,CASSLLASGYNEQFF,TGTGCCAGCAGTTTATTGGCTAGCGGATACAATGAGCAGTTCTTC
-,TRBD1,TRBV30,TRBJ1-2,CAWSRDRPYGYTF,TGTGCCTGGAGTAGGGACAGGCCTTATGGCTACACCTTC
-,TRBD1,TRBV11-2,TRBJ2-1,CASSFLRDRNEQFF,TGTGCCAGCAGCTTTCTCCGGGACAGAAATGAGCAGTTCTTC
few,TRBD1,TRBV2,TRBJ1-5,CASSVRMTGAEQPQHF,TGTGCCAGCAGTGTGAGGATGACAGGGGCGGAACAGCCCCAGCATTTT
once,-,TRBV6-1,TRBJ1-5,CASSKNTYQPQHF,TGTGCCAGCAGTAAAAACACCTATCAGCCCCAGCATTTT
-,-,TRBV6-5,TRBJ2-7,CASRLKVGGEQYF,TGTGCCAGCAGGTTAAAGGTAGGGGGCGAGCAGTACTTC
-,TRBD2,TRBV30,TRBJ2-1,CAGAEGGPDEQFF,TGTGCCGGGGCGGAGGGAGGGCCGGACGAGCAGTTCTTC
-,TRBD1,TRBV19,TRBJ1-5,CASSMGGTALLNQPQHF,TGTGCCAGTAGTATGGGCGGGACAGCCTTACTTAATCAGCCCCAGCATTTT
-,TRBD1,TRBV2,TRBJ1-2,CASSDRGLRGYTF,TGTGCCAGCAGTGACAGGGGGCTTCGGGGCTACACCTTC
-,-,TRBV28,TRBJ2-7,CASSPGTPHEQYF,TGTGCCAGCAGTCCCGGGACACCCCACGAGCAGTACTTC
-,TRBD2,TRBV10-1,TRBJ2-1,CASSRTSGSAEQFF,TGCGCCAGCAGTCGGACTAGCGGGAGTGCTGAGCAGTTCTTC
once,TRBD1,TRBV6-6,TRBJ1-2,CASRLSGTGINYGYTF,TGTGCCAGCAGGTTGTCCGGGACAGGGATTAACTATGGCTACACCTTC
-,TRBD2,TRBV30,TRBJ2-3,CAWSVLAKSTDTQYF,TGTGCCTGGAGTGTACTAGCGAAGAGCACAGATACGCAGTATTTT
-,-,TRBV28,TRBJ1-1,CASSPRTRLTFF,TGTGCCAGCAGTCCCCGGACAAGGCTGACTTTCTTT